This T cell receptor beta chain was sequenced in a study of T-cell reconstitution after alpha-beta-depleted transplantation in children (dated by TCRdb to 2015 to 2016). Turning to the overall study: The study quantitatively tracked T-cell immune reconstitution after TCRalphabeta/CD19-depleted allogeneic hematopoietic cell transplantation in children using TCR repertoire profiling.

A remark on this clonotype: This receptor's antigen is unknown. Base quality data are lacking; no much larger clone is found one base away.

The germline V gene sets CDR1 to SGHTA and CDR2 to FQGNSA. From the cysteine through the phenylalanine, the CDR3 covers 14 amino acids. Only the CDR3 region is kept as DNA, spanning 42 bases read in frame from base 1. Clipping removes 1 base from V and 6 bases from J, with 3 as the unmatched junction base count. Receptor amplification or capture employed PCR. Reads for this sample came from an Illumina HiSeq 2500. TCR libraries were prepared with molecular barcoding, using unique molecular identifiers to normalize TCRbeta repertoire quantification. TCRdb reprocessing: public reads trimmed at Q25 with fastp, clones called with MiXCR, in-frame beta chains kept. Identical CDR3 proteins give one entry, which carries the most common genes and DNA. This sample comprises 330,000 or so distinct CDR3 sequences, about a tenth of them detected only once. The biggest ten clones account for less than 2.5% of the sample.

This receptor was taken from a human donor who donated a stem cell graft to a child with acute lymphoblastic leukemia. This specimen consisted of PBMCs from the stem cell graft donor, obtained from the stem cell graft. The receptor chain draws on TRBV7-2 and TRBJ2-3; TRBD1 matches 8 bases in the middle. The CDR3 region has the sequence CASSLGRGRDTQYF. The nucleotides are TGTGCCAGCAGCTTAGGCAGGGGGCGGGATACGCAGTATTTT.